The 25 T cell receptor beta chains given below trace back to one sample, sequenced in a study of T cells after yellow fever vaccination. MiXCR, applied by TCRdb to the 5' RACE reads, yields one record per CDR3 protein. The sample yields 200,000 to 250,000 distinct CDR3 sequences, 6.9% seen once. The sample was CD4+ T cells sorted from PBMCs, taken 15 days after the yellow fever booster vaccination. The receptors were gathered from a man aged 25 to 40 who received the YFV17D yellow fever vaccine.

The chain couples TRBV4-3 to TRBJ2-1; TRBD2 aligns across 9 bases. Germline CDR1 is LGHNA and CDR2 is YSLEER. V was pared by 1 base and J by 3 bases, with 4 bases of the junction left unmatched. The CDR3 is made up of 16 amino acids. The CDR3 reads CASSQVQLAGYNEQFF. In nucleotides, the CDR3 is TGCGCCAGCAGCCAAGTTCAACTAGCGGGCTACAATGAGCAGTTCTTC.

This clonotype showed up many times. This chain joins TRBV20-1 and TRBJ2-1; tentatively, D is TRBD1 or TRBD2 (5 bases each). The CDR3 covers 14 residues. V lost 2 bases and J lost 5, with 13 bases in between. Germline CDR1 and CDR2: DFQATT and SNEGSKA (reference sequence). DNA for the CDR3: TGCAGTGCTAGACTACCGGGACGAGACAATGAGCAGTTCTTC. It encodes CSARLPGRDNEQFF.

V usage is TRBV7-9 and J usage is TRBJ2-2; D possibly corresponds to TRBD1 (6 bases). Germline CDR1 SEHNR, CDR2 FQNEAQ (reference sequence). V gave up 8 bases and J gave up 7 bases, with 17 bases separating them. CDR3 length: 14 amino acids. CDR3 coding DNA: TGTGCCAGCTCCCCGAGGGGGAGTTTCGGGGAGCTGTTTTTT. Its protein product is CASSPRGSFGELFF.

The sample holds many counts of this clonotype. The chain has TRBV3-1 and TRBJ2-1; D ambiguous. The germline V gene encodes CDR1 LGHDT and CDR2 YNNKEL (reference sequence). The CDR3 runs to 16 residues. Trimming pared 1 base from V and 3 bases from J, leaving 13 bases between. Written as DNA, the CDR3 is TGTGCCAGCAGCCAAGTCCTACCTAGTCGCTACAATGAGCAGTTCTTC. This codes for CASSQVLPSRYNEQFF.

This clonotype was seen at least ten times. The genes are TRBV7-3 and TRBJ2-3, with D possibly being TRBD1 (5 bases). CDR1 is SGHTA, CDR2 FQGTGA, per germline. Trimming left V 3 bases short and J 0 bases short, with 13 bases between. This CDR3 is built from 16 residues. DNA for the CDR3: TGTGCCAGCAGCTTCCGGGCCTCAGGGAGCACAGATACGCAGTATTTT. This translates into CASSFRASGSTDTQYF.

The rearrangement links TRBV5-1 to TRBJ2-7; 7 bases are a match to TRBD1. Trimming at V came to 4 bases and at J to 6 bases, leaving 13 bases not matched to a gene. Per the germline V gene, CDR1 is SGHRS and CDR2 is YFSETQ. The CDR3 covers 15 residues. CDR3 in DNA: TGCGCCAGCAGCGCAGCCGGGACAGTGAGCAGCGAGCAGTACTTC. It translates to CASSAAGTVSSEQYF.

This clonotype was detected a few times. This sequence joins TRBV7-9 and TRBJ2-1; D gene ambiguous. The ends were cut back, 7 bases at V and 5 bases at J, with 9 bases in the middle. The CDR3 contains 12 residues. Germline CDR1 reads SEHNR; CDR2 reads FQNEAQ (reference sequence). The CDR3 bases are TGTGCCAGCACCAAGCTCGACAATGAGCAGTTCTTC. This gives the protein CASTKLDNEQFF. The full variable domain, in which reference TRBV7-9 and TRBJ2-1 provide the parts outside the CDR3, is DTGVSQNPRHKITKRGQNVTFRCDPISEHNRLYWYRQTLGQGPEFLTYFQNEAQLEKSRLLSDRFSAERPKGSFSTLEIQRTEQGDSAMYLCASTKLDNEQFFGPGTRLTVL.

This clonotype has at least ten counts. The chain uses TRBV11-3 and TRBJ2-1; TRBD1 might be the D (6 bases). CDR1 SGHNT and CDR2 YENEEA come from the germline V gene. This CDR3 spans 13 amino acids. Trimming cost V 5 bases and J 9 bases, with 14 bases left between them. CDR3 sequence: CASSAQQGREQFF. In nucleotides, the CDR3 is TGTGCCAGCAGCGCACAACAGGGCCGTGAGCAGTTCTTC.

The sample holds many counts of this clonotype. This chain links TRBV5-6 with TRBJ2-5; the match to TRBD2 covers 9 bases. There are 14 residues in the CDR3. The V gene's germline CDR1 is SGHDT and CDR2 YYEEEE. J lost 5 bases, V lost 3 bases, and 5 bases had no gene match. The CDR3 reads CASSWWTSEETQYF. The CDR3, as DNA: TGTGCCAGCAGCTGGTGGACTAGCGAGGAGACCCAGTACTTC.

This clonotype has only a few counts. This chain uses TRBV3-1 with TRBJ2-7, with D perhaps matching TRBD1 or TRBD2 (5 bases each). The CDR3 sequence is 15 residues long. CDR1 LGHDT and CDR2 YNNKEL come from the germline V gene (reference sequence). V was trimmed by 1 base and J by 8 bases, leaving 18 bases between them. The CDR3 spells CASSQAYGTDLKQYF. In nucleotides, the CDR3 is TGTGCCAGCAGCCAAGCTTACGGGACCGACCTAAAGCAGTACTTC.

This clonotype occurred many times. CDR3 loop: CSAQSVDEQYF. In DNA form, the CDR3 reads TGCAGTGCTCAGTCGGTGGACGAGCAGTACTTC. The V and J genes are TRBV20-1 and TRBJ2-7, with D hard to call. The CDR3 has 11 amino acids. Deletions cut 5 bases from V and 5 bases from J, with 10 bases between. The germline V gene encodes CDR1 DFQATT and CDR2 SNEGSKA (reference sequence).

J is TRBJ2-3 and V is TRBV25-1; a possible D gene is TRBD1 (6 bases). CDR3 length: 11 amino acids. Germline values: CDR1 MGHDK, CDR2 SYGVNS. Trimming cost V 7 bases and J 4 bases, with 6 bases left between them. CDR3 in amino acids: CASKGADTQYF. In nucleotides, the CDR3 is TGTGCCAGCAAGGGGGCAGATACGCAGTATTTT.

J is TRBJ2-7 and V is TRBV4-3; 11 bases map to TRBD2. The CDR3 is 19 residues long. Germline V gene lookup returns CDR1 LGHNA and CDR2 YSLEER. The junction had 13 bases not matched to a gene; V was cut back by 2 bases and J by 1 base. The CDR3: CASSQSGGSSGRPSYEQYF. CDR3 nucleotide sequence: TGCGCCAGCAGCCAATCGGGGGGATCTAGCGGGAGGCCATCCTACGAGCAGTACTTC.

This clonotype was seen at least ten times. The chain employs TRBV7-2 and TRBJ2-1, with D perhaps being TRBD1 or TRBD2 (5 bases each). This CDR3 contains 13 residues. The germline V gene has CDR1 SGHTA and CDR2 FQGNSA. V lost 3 bases, J lost 2 bases, and 5 bases lay in between. CDR3: CASSLGAYNEQFF. Here the CDR3 DNA reads TGTGCCAGCAGCTTGGGGGCCTACAATGAGCAGTTCTTC.

Only a few counts were recorded for this clonotype. The chain couples TRBV7-2 to TRBJ2-1, with D possibly TRBD2 on 5 matching bases. V dropped 3 bases and J dropped 4 bases, with 10 bases sitting between them. This CDR3 contains 14 residues. Germline CDR1 and CDR2: SGHTA and FQGNSA. The CDR3 here is CASSLAGKYNEQFF. CDR3 coding DNA: TGTGCCAGCAGCTTGGCCGGGAAATACAATGAGCAGTTCTTC.

This clonotype was counted a few times. The chain is built from TRBV6-1 and TRBJ2-7, with D perhaps matching TRBD1 (5 bases). This CDR3 has 14 amino acids. V was pared by 6 bases and J by 2 bases, with 14 bases between. CDR1 MNHNS and CDR2 SASEGT come from the germline V gene. The CDR3 region has the DNA TGTGCCAGCAGCCCGACCAGGGTCACCTACGAGCAGTACTTC. This encodes CASSPTRVTYEQYF.

At least ten counts were recorded for this clonotype. This chain links TRBV27 with TRBJ2-7, with D maybe TRBD1 (6 bases). The germline V gene encodes CDR1 MNHEY and CDR2 SMNVEV (reference sequence). The CDR3 length is 15 residues. V was cut by 7 bases and J by 6 bases, with 22 bases left in between. Written as DNA, the CDR3 is TGTGCCAGCAAAGCGAGGACAGCCCCAGGGTTCGAGCAGTACTTC. Protein product: CASKARTAPGFEQYF.

This clonotype appeared a few times. Its ends do not fully match the called genes, so a read error is possible. The chain couples TRBV6-5 to TRBJ2-7; 9 positions match TRBD1. There are 13 residues in the CDR3. Looked up from germline, CDR1 is MNHEY and CDR2 is SVGAGI. The CDR3 sequence is CASSLADNRGLNF. Here the CDR3 DNA reads TGTGCCAGCAGTCTAGCCGACAACAGGGGGCTGAACTTC.

This clonotype was counted only a few times. The chain links TRBV27 to TRBJ2-7; D remains unclear. V lost 2 bases to trimming and J lost 0 bases, with 17 bases between them. The CDR3 runs 17 residues. Germline V gene lookup returns CDR1 MNHEY and CDR2 SMNVEV (reference sequence). CDR3: CASSLAFSERLSYEQYF. CDR3 bases: TGTGCCAGCAGTTTAGCGTTCTCGGAGCGCCTCTCCTACGAGCAGTACTTC.

This clonotype has just a few counts. V and J are TRBV15 and TRBJ2-7; 9 nucleotides match TRBD1. The V gene's germline CDR1 is LNHNV and CDR2 YYDKDF (reference sequence). Trimming at V came to 3 bases and at J to 5 bases, leaving 8 bases not matched to a gene. This CDR3 is 15 amino acids long. The CDR3 nucleotides read TGTGCCACCAGCAGGGGACAGGGCTTTAGCCACGAGCAGTACTTC. It specifies CATSRGQGFSHEQYF.

This clonotype was picked up a small number of times. The chain is built from TRBV20-1 and TRBJ2-3, with TRBD2 identical over 11 bases. The CDR3 length is 19 residues. Looked up from germline, CDR1 is DFQATT and CDR2 is SNEGSKA (reference sequence). V lost 0 bases to trimming and J lost 6 bases; unmatched junction nucleotides: 17. The chain's CDR3 is CSARDSSVAGGPRGDTQYF. The CDR3 nucleotides are TGCAGTGCTAGAGATAGTTCCGTAGCGGGAGGGCCCCGCGGGGATACGCAGTATTTT.

The rearrangement links TRBV7-8 to TRBJ2-7; TRBD2 aligns across 13 bases. The germline V gene encodes CDR1 SGHVS and CDR2 FQNEAQ. V was pared by 2 bases and J by 5 bases, with 6 bases of the junction left unmatched. The CDR3 consists of 16 residues. The CDR3 is CASSLRTSGSRDEQYF. CDR3 DNA sequence: TGTGCCAGCAGCTTAAGGACTAGCGGGAGTCGGGACGAGCAGTACTTC.

This clonotype was recorded a few times. The V gene is TRBV7-2, the J gene TRBJ2-1, with 9 bases that match TRBD2. J was trimmed by 4 bases and V by 5 bases; bases with no gene match: 6. This CDR3 spans 15 amino acids. The V gene's germline CDR1 is SGHTA and CDR2 FQGNSA. The CDR3 loop reads CASSPPGLAYNEQFF. The DNA of the CDR3 is TGTGCCAGCAGCCCACCGGGACTAGCATACAATGAGCAGTTCTTC.

This clonotype was detected only a few times. V is TRBV7-2 and J is TRBJ2-5; TRBD2 matches 7 bases. The CDR3 loop spans 15 amino acids. The V and J ends lost 0 bases and 4 bases, in that order; junction bases with no gene match: 5. The germline V gene has CDR1 SGHTA and CDR2 FQGNSA. The CDR3 spells CASSLAAGVPETQYF. As DNA, the CDR3 is TGTGCCAGCAGCTTAGCGGCGGGAGTCCCAGAGACCCAGTACTTC. Combining the CDR3 with reference TRBV7-2 and TRBJ2-5 gives the whole variable domain GAGVSQSPSNKVTEKGKDVELRCDPISGHTALYWYRQSLGQGLEFLIYFQGNSAPDKSGLPSDRFSAERTGGSVSTLTIQRTQQEDSAVYLCASSLAAGVPETQYFGPGTRLLVL.

This clonotype has ten or more counts. The genes are TRBV29-1 and TRBJ2-5, with no clear D. Germline V gives CDR1 SQVTM, CDR2 ANQGSEA. Between the trimmed V and J ends, which lost 6 bases and 4 bases, there was a span of 15 bases. CDR3 size: 13 residues. CDR3 loop: CSVLLPGIETQYF. Here the CDR3 DNA reads TGCAGCGTCCTGCTGCCAGGCATAGAGACCCAGTACTTC.